These 26 T cell receptor beta chains originate from one sample sequenced in a study of response to subunit inactivated influenza vaccine. TCRdb redid the calling of the RT-PCR reads with MiXCR, one entry per CDR3 protein. Of around 570,000 distinct CDR3 sequences in the sample, 11% were seen once. These same records also appear under a second study, on T cells expressing NK-cell markers. This second study says: TCR beta cDNA was generated via 5'RACE template switching incorporating UMIs.

The starting material was PBMCs from blood, obtained on the day of vaccination. The receptors come from a man in his fifties or sixties who received an inactivated influenza vaccine.

This clonotype was seen a handful of times. The chain uses TRBV12-3 or TRBV12-4 and TRBJ2-5, with 7 bases fitting TRBD1. This CDR3 has 15 residues. V shed 7 bases and J 0 bases; nucleotides not matched to a gene: 8. CDR3 amino acids: CASTLTGTYQETQYF. CDR3 nucleotide sequence: TGTGCCAGCACACTGACAGGGACGTACCAAGAGACCCAGTACTTC.

This clonotype was counted a few times. The chain uses TRBV14 and TRBJ2-1; a weak D match, TRBD2 (5 bases). V was pared by 3 bases and J by 1 base, with 22 bases between. The CDR3 is 19 residues long. The germline V gene has CDR1 SGHDN and CDR2 FVKESK. The CDR3 bases are TGTGCCAGCAGCCAGGGGTCGGGGTCGTATTATACGTCCTACAATGAGCAGTTCTTC. Amino acids: CASSQGSGSYYTSYNEQFF. The variable domain in full, with the rest retrieved from reference TRBV14 and TRBJ2-1, is EAGVTQFPSHSVIEKGQTVTLRCDPISGHDNLYWYRRVMGKEIKFLLHFVKESKQDESGMPNNRFLAERTGGTYSTLKVQPAELEDSGVYFCASSQGSGSYYTSYNEQFFGPGTRLTVL.

The rearrangement links TRBV7-2 to TRBJ2-1, with D perhaps TRBD2 (6 bases). CDR1 is SGHTA and CDR2 is FQGNSA in the germline V gene. This CDR3 region has 13 residues. V lost 3 bases and J 5 bases, leaving 8 bases between the germline ends. Written as DNA, the CDR3 is TGTGCCAGCAGCTTGATAGCGGACAATGAGCAGTTCTTC. Protein product: CASSLIADNEQFF. The entire variable domain, with the rest obtained from reference TRBV7-2 and TRBJ2-1, is as follows: GAGVSQSPSNKVTEKGKDVELRCDPISGHTALYWYRQSLGQGLEFLIYFQGNSAPDKSGLPSDRFSAERTGGSVSTLTIQRTQQEDSAVYLCASSLIADNEQFFGPGTRLTVL.

The sample holds many counts of this clonotype. The chain carries TRBV7-2 and TRBJ2-1; D may be TRBD1 or TRBD2 (5 bases each). CDR3 length: 14 amino acids. The V end lost 1 base, the J end lost 4 bases, and 8 bases lay between the germline ends. Germline assignment: CDR1 SGHTA and CDR2 FQGNSA. As DNA, the CDR3 is TGTGCCAGCAGCTTAGTGGGACCTTACAATGAGCAGTTCTTC. It yields the protein CASSLVGPYNEQFF.

This clonotype occurred a few times. This chain joins TRBV12-3 or TRBV12-4 and TRBJ2-7; 12 positions match TRBD2. This CDR3 has 15 amino acids. V dropped 3 bases and J dropped 6; count of bases not matched to a gene: 6. Here the CDR3 reads CASSLTSGSLGEQYF. As DNA, the CDR3 is TGTGCCAGCAGTTTGACTAGCGGGAGTTTAGGCGAGCAGTACTTC.

This clonotype was counted only a few times. V and J are TRBV28 and TRBJ2-7; 9 nucleotides match TRBD2. The ends lost 3 bases at V and 3 bases at J; junction bases unmatched: 3. Per germline, CDR1 MDHEN and CDR2 SYDVKM. The CDR3 length is 14 residues. CDR3 protein: CASSFSGSVYEQYF. For the CDR3, the DNA is TGTGCCAGCAGTTTTAGCGGGAGTGTCTACGAGCAGTACTTC.

The chain couples TRBV7-2 to TRBJ2-3; D unclear. From germline, CDR1 is SGHTA and CDR2 FQGNSA. V lost 1 base to trimming and J lost 0 bases, with 17 bases between them. The CDR3 runs 18 residues. The CDR3 sequence: CASSLVASGRPSTDTQYF. The DNA for the CDR3 is TGTGCCAGCAGCTTAGTCGCTTCTGGGCGACCTAGCACAGATACGCAGTATTTT.

This chain connects TRBV15 to TRBJ2-3; TRBD2 agrees at 10 bases. Germline V gene sequence: CDR1 LNHNV, CDR2 YYDKDF (reference sequence). Trimming cost V 8 bases and J 2 bases; bases outside gene matches: 16. This CDR3 has 18 residues. CDR3 sequence reads: CATPTSGHQIKTTDTQYF. For the CDR3, the DNA is TGTGCCACCCCGACTAGCGGGCACCAAATTAAAACCACAGATACGCAGTATTTT.

This clonotype was picked up a small number of times. J is TRBJ2-7 and V is TRBV28; TRBD1 or TRBD2 may be the D gene (5 bases each). This CDR3 is built from 15 residues. Between the trimmed V and J ends, which lost 2 bases and 3 bases, there was a span of 14 bases. In germline, CDR1 is MDHEN, CDR2 SYDVKM. For the CDR3, the DNA is TGTGCCAGCAGTTTAACTAGGGACCGTTACTACGAGCAGTACTTC. Protein sequence: CASSLTRDRYYEQYF.

The V call is TRBV15, the J call TRBJ2-1; TRBD2 matches at 12 bases. V lost 2 bases, J lost 7 bases, and 9 bases stayed unmatched. From germline, CDR1 is LNHNV and CDR2 YYDKDF (reference sequence). CDR3 length equals 17 residues. CDR3 protein: CATSRSPLAGGLNEQFF. CDR3 coding DNA: TGTGCCACCAGCAGATCCCCCCTAGCGGGGGGGTTGAATGAGCAGTTCTTC.

A few counts support this clonotype. V gene TRBV24-1 combines with J gene TRBJ2-1; D not certain. This CDR3 region has 12 residues. The germline CDR1 and CDR2 sequences are KGHDR and SFDVKD. Trimming removed 11 bases from V and 2 bases from J, with 9 bases in between. The CDR3 reads CANAATYNEQFF. CDR3 in DNA: TGTGCCAATGCGGCGACCTACAATGAGCAGTTCTTC.

This clonotype was picked up a small number of times. This chain connects TRBV4-1 to TRBJ2-3; no definite D call. V lost 0 bases, J lost 1 base, and 5 bases lay in between. The length of the CDR3 is 14 residues. Germline V gene lookup returns CDR1 MGHRA and CDR2 YSYEKL. This CDR3 reads CASSQEIGTDTQYF. The CDR3, as DNA: TGCGCCAGCAGCCAAGAAATCGGCACAGATACGCAGTATTTT.

In its sample, this clonotype was seen a few times. V and J are TRBV20-1 and TRBJ1-5, with unresolved D. This CDR3 is built from 14 residues. CDR1 and CDR2 (germline): DFQATT, SNEGSKA (reference sequence). V lost 0 bases and J 0 bases, leaving 6 bases between the germline ends. The CDR3 protein is CSAREPISNQPQHF. CDR3 bases: TGCAGTGCTAGAGAACCGATTAGCAATCAGCCCCAGCATTTT.

The chain recombines TRBV12-3 or TRBV12-4 with TRBJ1-4; the D is unclear. V gave up 6 bases and J gave up 7 bases, with 6 bases separating them. This CDR3 comprises 11 residues. The CDR3, as DNA: TGTGCCAGCAGGGGAGGTGAAAAACTGTTTTTT. Amino acids: CASRGGEKLFF.

The V call is TRBV24-1, the J call TRBJ2-3; D remains unclear. Germline V gene sequence: CDR1 KGHDR, CDR2 SFDVKD. V was clipped by 0 bases and J by 9 bases, with 12 bases between them. The CDR3 runs 14 residues. The CDR3 region has the DNA TGTGCCACCAGTGATTTGAATCCCCCGAGGACGCAGTATTTT. It is translated as CATSDLNPPRTQYF.

This sequence joins TRBV7-9 and TRBJ1-4, with 7 positions matching TRBD1. Germline V gene sequence: CDR1 SEHNR, CDR2 FQNEAQ (reference sequence). With 1 base clipped from V and 7 bases from J, the junction kept 6 bases outside the gene matches. CDR3 length equals 15 residues. CDR3 loop: CASSLETGSGEKLFF. CDR3 in DNA: TGTGCCAGCAGCTTAGAGACAGGGTCGGGTGAAAAACTGTTTTTT.

The rearrangement uses TRBV20-1 and TRBJ2-7; 9 bases fit TRBD2. J lost 1 base, V lost 2 bases, and 6 bases had no gene match. CDR1 is DFQATT and CDR2 is SNEGSKA in the germline V gene (reference sequence). The CDR3 length is 15 residues. The CDR3 DNA sequence: TGCAGTGCTAGATCGCCGACTAGCGGATCCTACGAGCAGTACTTC. It encodes CSARSPTSGSYEQYF.

This clonotype was seen once. The CDR3 DNA sequence: TGTGCCAGCAGCTTAAGGGAGGGCCGGAATGAGCAGTTCTTC. It encodes CASSLREGRNEQFF. V is TRBV7-3 and J is TRBJ2-1; 7 bases are a match to TRBD2. The germline V gene encodes CDR1 SGHTA and CDR2 FQGTGA. Trimming cost V 1 base and J 7 bases; bases outside gene matches: 4. This CDR3 spans 14 amino acids. Filled out from reference TRBV7-3 and TRBJ2-1, the complete variable domain reads GAGVSQTPSNKVTEKGKYVELRCDPISGHTALYWYRQSLGQGPEFLIYFQGTGAADDSGLPNDRFFAVRPEGSVSTLKIQRTERGDSAVYLCASSLREGRNEQFFGPGTRLTVL.

This clonotype was seen a few times. V gene TRBV5-1 combines with J gene TRBJ2-2; D is possibly TRBD1 (6 bases). Germline V gene sequence: CDR1 SGHRS, CDR2 YFSETQ. The CDR3 totals 14 residues. V shed 7 bases and J shed 8 bases, with 18 bases lying between them. The CDR3 DNA follows: TGCGCCAGCGGATTAACAGGGAAAAGTGGGGAGCTGTTTTTT. Translating gives CASGLTGKSGELFF.

A few counts support this clonotype. This chain connects TRBV24-1 to TRBJ2-3; D is ambiguous. CDR1 is KGHDR, CDR2 SFDVKD, per germline. Trimming removed 5 bases from V and 2 bases from J, with 1 base in between. The CDR3 totals 11 residues. CDR3 sequence: CATSATDTQYF. DNA for the CDR3: TGTGCCACCAGTGCCACAGATACGCAGTATTTT.

This clonotype showed up just a few times. The CDR3 nucleotides are TGCGCCAGCAGCCAAGATTCCCCATCTCAGTCACCCCTCCACTTT. This sequence encodes CASSQDSPSQSPLHF. The V gene is TRBV4-3, the J gene TRBJ1-6; D gene uncertain. Trimming removed 0 bases at V and 10 bases at J, with 13 bases between. Germline lookup yields CDR1 LGHNA and CDR2 YSLEER. The CDR3 spans 15 residues.

In its sample, this clonotype was seen a few times. The chain employs TRBV7-6 and TRBJ2-5, with 9 bases identical to TRBD2. With 0 bases clipped from V and 4 bases from J, the junction kept 6 bases outside the gene matches. Per the germline V gene, CDR1 is SGHVS and CDR2 is FNYEAQ. The CDR3 has 16 residues. Here the CDR3 DNA reads TGTGCCAGCAGCTTAGCCCCCGCGGGAGGGCTAGAGACCCAGTACTTC. It yields the protein CASSLAPAGGLETQYF.

V gene TRBV6-1 combines with J gene TRBJ2-7; perhaps TRBD2 as D (5 bases). V lost 6 bases, J lost 1 base, and 16 bases lay in between. Germline CDR1 and CDR2: MNHNS and SASEGT. The CDR3 runs 15 residues. The CDR3 loop reads CASSHGLPGSYEQYF. Written as DNA, the CDR3 is TGTGCCAGCAGCCACGGACTTCCCGGGTCCTACGAGCAGTACTTC.

This clonotype was found a few times. This chain links TRBV5-4 with TRBJ2-1; 7 bases fit TRBD1. There are 15 residues in the CDR3. Germline V gene lookup returns CDR1 SGHNT and CDR2 YYREEE (reference sequence). The V gene end was trimmed by 0 bases and the J gene end by 3 bases; junction bases not matched to a gene: 3. DNA for the CDR3: TGTGCCAGCAGCTTGGAGGGGGCCTTCTACAATGAGCAGTTCTTC. Amino acids: CASSLEGAFYNEQFF.

This clonotype was observed a handful of times. The chain is built from TRBV29-1 and TRBJ2-7, with 9 nucleotides matching TRBD1. Germline-derived CDR1 and CDR2 are SQVTM and ANQGSEA. The CDR3 is 15 residues long. V was pared by 4 bases and J by 2 bases, with 9 bases of the junction left unmatched. The CDR3 DNA sequence: TGCAGCGTTGCACAGGGGGCCCCGGGCACCTACGAGCAGTACTTC. It is translated as CSVAQGAPGTYEQYF.

Details on this clonotype: Since a much larger clone is just one base distant, this may be a read error. Because the CDR3's place on the DNA is in doubt, the DNA is left out and the CDR3 is given as listed by TCRdb. The chain is built from TRBV28 and TRBJ1-5; the D segment call TRBD1 is taken from the table without a DNA check. The CDR3 is 16 residues long, ends included. Germline loops: CDR1 MDHEN, CDR2 SYDVKM. CDR3 residues: CASSLWGQGNNQPHHF.